Listed below are T cell receptor beta chains from one sample, sequenced in a study of OX40 agonist ivuxolimab in advanced cancers. Assay: immunoSEQ multiplex PCR; the TCRdb copy retains only in-frame clones and omits some. Of fewer than 25,000 clones detected, about 87% appear once; the ten largest clones hold 30% to 35%. The sample was CD4+ or CD8+ T cells sorted from blood, taken in a trial of the OX40 agonist ivuxolimab. The receptors derive from an adult with an advanced solid tumor such as melanoma, head and neck, liver or kidney cancer. The CDR3 runs from the conserved cysteine through the conserved F or W.

J,length,V,CDR3
TRBJ1-1,13,TRBV9,CASSAGQGGEAFF
TRBJ1-5,15,TRBV5-8,CASSDGTGGYQPQHF
TRBJ2-5,14,TRBV7-9,CASSSTGGDETQYF
TRBJ2-5,15,TRBV19,CASMGMGSGFETQYF
TRBJ1-2,18,TRBV7-2,CASSQRGDRAAVYYGYTF
TRBJ1-2,13,TRBV6-6,CASSYSSNYGYTF
TRBJ1-2,16,TRBV7-9,CASSLRGTGTLYGYTF
TRBJ2-7,10,TRBV7-8,CASSFYEQYF
TRBJ2-2,17,TRBV5-1,CASTLQYGTSNTGELFF
TRBJ1-5,17,TRBV6-1,CASSERGFGDSNQPQHF
TRBJ2-7,13,TRBV9,CASSKDRTYEQYF
TRBJ2-2,16,TRBV5-5,CASSWSGDRNTGELFF
TRBJ2-1,11,TRBV7-2,CASSPGHEQFF
TRBJ2-7,11,TRBV12-5,CASGTGFEQYF
TRBJ2-4,18,TRBV4-1,CASSPWGLAGGAKNIQYF
TRBJ2-3,15,TRBV6-1,CASRGRDRATDTQYF
TRBJ1-6,17,TRBV28,CASSGALGSSYNSPLHF
TRBJ2-7,14,TRBV5-4,CASSFRANPYEQYF
TRBJ1-1,12,TRBV5-1,CASNTGNTEAFF
TRBJ2-1,15,TRBV6-5,CASSEGLEVLNEQFF
TRBJ2-1,15,TRBV7-9,CASSLELAGGNEQFF
TRBJ1-2,16,TRBV9,CASSAQPGQANYGYTF
TRBJ2-3,14,TRBV7-2,CASSLTSRTDTQYF
TRBJ2-7,16,TRBV5-1,CASSLGSGLSSYEQYF
TRBJ2-5,14,TRBV7-9,CASRPTGRGETQYF
TRBJ2-5,16,TRBV11-2,CASTYSPGAGQETQYF
TRBJ2-3,17,TRBV19,CASVPTKPPSDSDTQYF
TRBJ2-1,16,TRBV7-2,CASSTPGLAGGREQFF
TRBJ2-5,14,TRBV6-1,CASSEMRGSETQYF
TRBJ1-3,16,TRBV6-1,CASSDGRMVVGNTIYF
TRBJ1-1,15,TRBV6-6,CATKTEFRISTEAFF
TRBJ2-2,13,TRBV6-1,CASSTRLSGELFF
TRBJ1-1,15,TRBV19,CASSTWGRANTEAFF
NA,11,TRBV20-1,CSARDSYEQYF
TRBJ2-1,15,TRBV10-1,CASSESGGSYNEQFF